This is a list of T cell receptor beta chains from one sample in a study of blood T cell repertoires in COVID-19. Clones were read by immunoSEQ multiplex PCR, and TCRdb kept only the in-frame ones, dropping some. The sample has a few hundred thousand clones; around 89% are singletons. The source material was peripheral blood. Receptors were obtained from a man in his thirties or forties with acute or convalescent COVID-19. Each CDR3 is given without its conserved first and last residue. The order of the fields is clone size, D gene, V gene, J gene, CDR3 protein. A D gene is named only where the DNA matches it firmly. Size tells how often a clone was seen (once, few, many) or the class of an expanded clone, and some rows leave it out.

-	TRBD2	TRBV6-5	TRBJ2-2	ASGSASGNIGELF
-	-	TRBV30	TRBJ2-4	AWSLQGGIQY
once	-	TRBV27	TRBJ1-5	ASSLGQGRVNQPQH
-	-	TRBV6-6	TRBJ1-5	ASSWGDSGQPQH
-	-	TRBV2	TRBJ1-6	ASKDDSEKGSPLH
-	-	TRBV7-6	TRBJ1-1	ASSVQGYTEAF
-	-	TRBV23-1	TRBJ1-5	ASSQSIAWNTSNQPQH
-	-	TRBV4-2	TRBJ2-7	ASSQDLAAGEQY
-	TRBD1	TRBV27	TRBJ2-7	ASSMTGEVSYEQY
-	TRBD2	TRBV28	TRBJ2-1	ASSHNSGGAFHEQF
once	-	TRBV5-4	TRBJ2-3	ASSQEQGADTQY
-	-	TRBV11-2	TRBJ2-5	ASSRVREKTQY
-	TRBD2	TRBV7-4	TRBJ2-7	ASTEKGVAGLNYEQY
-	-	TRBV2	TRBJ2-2	ASRKLANTGELF
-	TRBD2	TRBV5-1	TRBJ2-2	ASSLVAGDVGELF
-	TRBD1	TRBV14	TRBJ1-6	ASRPTAGTENSPLH
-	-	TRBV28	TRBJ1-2	ASSFVKGVGGYT
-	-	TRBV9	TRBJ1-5	ASSLGKGNQPQH
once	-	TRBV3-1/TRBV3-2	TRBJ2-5	ASSHQGFQETQY
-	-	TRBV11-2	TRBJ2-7	ASSFERGPSYEQY
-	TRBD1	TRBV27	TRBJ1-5	ASSLRSGQGISWPQH
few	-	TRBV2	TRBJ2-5	ASTLRGTQY
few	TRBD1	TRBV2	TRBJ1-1	ASRSPGTGTNTEAF
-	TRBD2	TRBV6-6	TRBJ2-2	ASSLGLAGVYTGELF
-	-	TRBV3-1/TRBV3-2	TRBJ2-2	ASSQGSPGVVF
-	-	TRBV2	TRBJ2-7	ASGGSFYEQY
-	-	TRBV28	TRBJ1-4	ASSLWGGGPSNEKLF
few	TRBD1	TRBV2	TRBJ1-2	ASTTVQGARYGYT